This is a list of T cell receptor beta chains from one sample in a study of identical twins. Each CDR3 protein is one row after TCRdb ran MiXCR on the 5' RACE reads. The data contain 450,000 to 600,000 distinct CDR3 sequences, approximately 20% of them singletons. In addition, the sample was reused for a study of yellow fever vaccine responses in identical twins.

Material for sequencing was CD4+ T cells sorted from blood. Source of these receptors: a woman younger than 35 in good health. The CDR3 runs from the conserved cysteine through the conserved F or W. D genes are given only for firm matches. Size values are once, few and many counts, or a class for expanded clones, and some rows have none.

v_call	d_call	j_call	clone_size	cdr3_nt	cdr3_aa
TRBV6-2/TRBV6-3	.	TRBJ2-2	.	TGTGCCAGCAGCCCCGGAGGACGGACGAACACCGGGGAGCTGTTTTTT	CASSPGGRTNTGELFF
TRBV5-6	.	TRBJ2-7	few	TGTGCCAGCAGCGGATGGGACACCGAGCAGTACTTC	CASSGWDTEQYF
TRBV3-1	.	TRBJ1-2	.	TGTGCCAGCAGCCCCGGGGCTTACTCTAACTATGGCTACACCTTC	CASSPGAYSNYGYTF
TRBV7-8	TRBD2	TRBJ2-1	few	TGTGCCAGCAGCCGGGCGGGGACTAGCGGGAGTTACAATGAGCAGTTCTTC	CASSRAGTSGSYNEQFF
TRBV5-1	.	TRBJ2-3	.	TGCGCCAGCAGCTTATGGGGGGTAGGAGCAGATACGCAGTATTTT	CASSLWGVGADTQYF
TRBV12-3/TRBV12-4	.	TRBJ2-7	many	TGTGCCAGCAGTTTTTCGACTAGTTCCTACGAGCAGTACTTC	CASSFSTSSYEQYF
TRBV12-3/TRBV12-4	.	TRBJ1-1	few	TGTGCCAGCAGTCAACTCTGGGGGGGGAACACTGAAGCTTTCTTT	CASSQLWGGNTEAFF
TRBV15	TRBD2	TRBJ2-5	.	TGTGCCACCAGCAGAGATAGTACTAGCGGAAGACAAGAGACCCAGTACTTC	CATSRDSTSGRQETQYF
TRBV12-3/TRBV12-4	TRBD1	TRBJ2-2	.	TGTGCCAGCACCGCCCAGGGACAGGGGGCCTTCACCGGGGAGCTGTTTTTT	CASTAQGQGAFTGELFF
TRBV14	.	TRBJ2-7	few	TGTGCCAGCAGCCCGGGACTCCCTGAATACGAGCAGTACTTC	CASSPGLPEYEQYF